The 26 T cell receptor beta chains reported below all come from one sample, sequenced in a study of T cell repertoires in cytomegalovirus infection. TCRdb reanalysed the reads using MiXCR and keeps one entry per CDR3 protein. Of 150,000 or so distinct CDR3 sequences in the sample, more than 15% were seen once. Sequenced sample: CD8+ T cells from PBMCs. The receptors stem from a human donor in good health (CMV status not recorded). Some clones in this sample may be carry-over from other donors' samples.

This clonotype was observed a few times. In DNA form, the CDR3 reads TGCAGTGCTAGTGACAGGGTGAACACTGAAGCTTTCTTT. Encoded protein: CSASDRVNTEAFF. The chain couples TRBV20-1 to TRBJ1-1, with TRBD1 identical over 7 bases. Germline V gene data show CDR1 as DFQATT and CDR2 as SNEGSKA (reference sequence). The V gene end was trimmed by 3 bases and the J gene end by 0 bases; junction bases not matched to a gene: 1. This CDR3 comprises 13 residues.

This clonotype was found a few times. J is TRBJ2-2 and V is TRBV11-2; D ambiguous. The germline gives CDR1 SGHAT, CDR2 FQNNGV. With 2 bases removed from V and 1 base from J, the gap between germline ends came to 5 bases. The CDR3 extends over 14 amino acids. The CDR3 is CASSLWKNTGELFF. DNA for the CDR3: TGTGCCAGCAGCTTATGGAAGAACACCGGGGAGCTGTTTTTT.

This chain uses TRBV5-1 with TRBJ1-1, with D hard to call. CDR3 length equals 13 residues. The V end was cut by 1 base, the J end by 4 bases, with 8 bases between. Germline-derived CDR1 and CDR2 are SGHRS and YFSETQ. CDR3 sequence reads: CASSLSRGTEAFF. CDR3 sequence (DNA): TGCGCCAGCAGCTTGTCACGGGGCACTGAAGCTTTCTTT.

This clonotype was seen only a few times. This rearrangement joins TRBV20-1 to TRBJ1-2; TRBD1 agrees at 8 bases. CDR3 length equals 14 residues. V trimming: 6 bases; J trimming: 2 bases; junction bases outside the gene matches: 8. Germline values: CDR1 DFQATT, CDR2 SNEGSKA (reference sequence). The CDR3 is CSAPRTGTNYGYTF. In DNA form, the CDR3 reads TGCAGTGCGCCTCGGACAGGGACCAACTATGGCTACACCTTC.

As regards this clonotype: One end of the junction fails to match germline, which may point to a read error. This chain joins TRBV5-6 and TRBJ2-3; D perhaps matches TRBD2 (6 bases). Germline CDR1 reads SGHDT; CDR2 reads YYEEEE. The CDR3 totals 12 residues. CDR3 residues: CASSLRREAQSF. The CDR3 nucleotides read TGTGCCAGCAGCTTGCGGCGGGAAGCGCAGTCTTTT.

A few counts support this clonotype. J is TRBJ2-1 and V is TRBV12-3 or TRBV12-4, with 11 bases aligning to TRBD1. The CDR3 spans 15 residues. Unmatched junction bases numbered 7, after V lost 7 bases and J lost 5 bases. CDR3 loop: CASNDPGQGDNEQFF. The CDR3 DNA follows: TGTGCCAGCAATGACCCGGGACAGGGGGACAATGAGCAGTTCTTC.

The gene calls are TRBV7-3 and TRBJ1-1; no reliable D call. Trimming took 2 bases from V and 0 from J, leaving 10 bases between them. The CDR3 covers 15 residues. Germline V gene lookup returns CDR1 SGHTA and CDR2 FQGTGA. CDR3 nucleotide sequence: TGTGCCAGCAGCTTAGAAGGCCCGATGAACACTGAAGCTTTCTTT. It translates to CASSLEGPMNTEAFF.

J is TRBJ1-1 and V is TRBV29-1; 10 bases agree with TRBD1. Germline trimming cut 3 bases from V and 3 bases from J; bases unmatched to any gene: 4. CDR1 is SQVTM, CDR2 ANQGSEA, per germline. This CDR3 comprises 14 residues. The chain's CDR3 is CSVEGTGADTEAFF. The DNA of the CDR3 is TGCAGCGTTGAGGGGACAGGGGCGGACACTGAAGCTTTCTTT.

This clonotype was observed a few times. The chain carries TRBV6-2 or TRBV6-3 and TRBJ2-6, with D possibly TRBD1 on 7 matching bases. This CDR3 spans 18 amino acids. Germline CDR1 reads MNHEY; CDR2 reads SVGEGT. V dropped 6 bases and J dropped 0 bases, with 18 bases sitting between them. The CDR3: CASRRGTDRRSGANVLTF. The CDR3 coding sequence is TGTGCCAGCAGACGCGGGACAGACCGACGCTCTGGGGCCAACGTCCTGACTTTC.

The chain recombines TRBV23-1 with TRBJ2-5, with unresolved D. TRBV23-1 has ORF status, its function being uncertain. The CDR3 consists of 14 residues. V gave up 8 bases and J gave up 1 base, with 14 bases separating them. The CDR3 DNA is TGCGCCAGCTCGTCCTGCCGATTCCAAGAGACCCAGTACTTC. As protein: CASSSCRFQETQYF.

This clonotype was counted between two and nine times. The chain is built from TRBV7-2 and TRBJ2-1, with D perhaps matching TRBD1 or TRBD2 (5 bases each). The CDR3 has 15 amino acids. CDR1 and CDR2 from the germline V gene are SGHTA and FQGNSA. Deletions cut 1 base from V and 8 bases from J, with 15 bases between. CDR3 bases: TGTGCCAGCAGCTTAGAGAGGGGTATTTTTGATGAGCAGTTCTTC. Protein product: CASSLERGIFDEQFF.

This clonotype showed up just a few times. The chain employs TRBV30 and TRBJ2-1; D is perhaps TRBD2 (5 bases). Germline V CDR1 and CDR2: GTSNPN, SVGIG (reference sequence). The ends were cut back, 3 bases at V and 6 bases at J, with 6 bases in the middle. CDR3 length: 11 residues. The CDR3 region has the DNA TGTGCCTGGAGCGCGGGCAATGAGCAGTTCTTC. This translates into CAWSAGNEQFF.

This clonotype was seen a few times. V usage is TRBV14 and J usage is TRBJ1-4; D is undetermined. The germline gives CDR1 SGHDN, CDR2 FVKESK. Trimming removed 0 bases from V and 1 base from J, with 6 bases in between. The CDR3 covers 15 residues. The CDR3 here is CASSQESGTNEKLFF. The CDR3 DNA reads as TGTGCCAGCAGCCAAGAGTCTGGAACTAATGAAAAACTGTTTTTT. The entire variable domain, with the rest obtained from reference TRBV14 and TRBJ1-4, is as follows: EAGVTQFPSHSVIEKGQTVTLRCDPISGHDNLYWYRRVMGKEIKFLLHFVKESKQDESGMPNNRFLAERTGGTYSTLKVQPAELEDSGVYFCASSQESGTNEKLFFGSGTQLSVL.

This sequence joins TRBV27 and TRBJ2-2, with 10 positions matching TRBD2. The junction had 7 bases not matched to a gene; V was cut back by 5 bases and J by 4 bases. CDR1 and CDR2 (germline): MNHEY, SMNVEV (reference sequence). The CDR3 runs 16 residues. The CDR3 is CASSPLAGDGTGELFF. CDR3 DNA: TGTGCCAGCAGTCCCCTAGCGGGAGACGGCACCGGGGAGCTGTTTTTT.

The V gene is TRBV7-8, the J gene TRBJ2-5; TRBD1 matches at 10 bases. The germline CDR1 and CDR2 sequences are SGHVS and FQNEAQ. The CDR3 has 14 residues. J was trimmed by 6 bases and V by 5 bases; bases with no gene match: 6. This chain's CDR3 is CASSGGQGVKTQYF. Here the CDR3 DNA reads TGTGCCAGCAGCGGCGGACAGGGGGTTAAGACCCAGTACTTC.

This clonotype was detected a few times. This chain links TRBV7-9 with TRBJ2-7; D remains ambiguous. V was shortened by 7 bases and J by 0 bases, with 4 bases between the two germline ends. In germline, CDR1 is SEHNR, CDR2 FQNEAQ (reference sequence). This CDR3 spans 11 amino acids. Here the CDR3 DNA reads TGTGCCAGCAAGGGCTCCTACGAGCAGTACTTC. Its protein product is CASKGSYEQYF.

CDR3 loop: CASSLPPGQGIYEQYF. For the CDR3, the DNA is TGTGCCAGCAGCTTACCCCCCGGACAGGGAATCTACGAGCAGTACTTC. The chain is built from TRBV7-9 and TRBJ2-7, with 8 bases aligning to TRBD1. Germline V CDR1 and CDR2: SEHNR, FQNEAQ (reference sequence). The CDR3 length is 16 residues. V lost 2 bases to trimming and J lost 3 bases; unmatched junction nucleotides: 9.

This chain connects TRBV7-9 to TRBJ2-1; TRBD2 matches 13 bases. This CDR3 has 16 residues. With V trimmed by 5 bases and J by 8 bases, 9 bases remained unmatched. The germline CDR1 and CDR2 sequences are SEHNR and FQNEAQ (reference sequence). The CDR3 nucleotides read TGTGCCAGCAGCGGGCCGGGACTAGCGGGAACCCATGAGCAGTTCTTC. Translated: CASSGPGLAGTHEQFF.

This clonotype was found a few times. The chain employs TRBV11-2 and TRBJ2-7; TRBD2 agrees at 12 bases. The V gene's germline CDR1 is SGHAT and CDR2 FQNNGV. V shed 4 bases and J 3 bases; nucleotides not matched to a gene: 1. The CDR3 spans 14 residues. The CDR3 spells CASSSSGGDYEQYF. DNA for the CDR3: TGTGCCAGCAGCTCTAGCGGGGGGGACTACGAGCAGTACTTC.

A few counts support this clonotype. The chain is built from TRBV7-9 and TRBJ2-4; D is possibly TRBD1 (5 bases). Trimming cost V 5 bases and J 0 bases, with 11 bases left between them. The CDR3 covers 15 residues. Germline CDR1 reads SEHNR; CDR2 reads FQNEAQ (reference sequence). CDR3 sequence (DNA): TGTGCCAGCAGCCAAGACAGTTTAGCCAAAAACATTCAGTACTTC. It is translated as CASSQDSLAKNIQYF.

This clonotype was counted a few times. The genes are TRBV28 and TRBJ1-1; the D gene is possibly TRBD1 (5 bases). In germline, CDR1 is MDHEN, CDR2 SYDVKM. V dropped 5 bases and J dropped 0 bases, with 16 bases sitting between them. The CDR3 is 16 residues long. The CDR3 nucleotides read TGTGCCAGCAGTCTGTGGGACGGATACATGAACACTGAAGCTTTCTTT. Translated, it gives CASSLWDGYMNTEAFF.

This clonotype was counted many times. J is TRBJ2-7 and V is TRBV7-9; 8 bases are a match to TRBD1. After removal of 5 bases from V and 0 bases from J, the junction contained 12 bases not matched to a gene. The length of the CDR3 is 17 residues. The germline gives CDR1 SEHNR, CDR2 FQNEAQ (reference sequence). This CDR3 is CASSGLGAGTGSYEQYF. DNA for the CDR3: TGTGCCAGCAGCGGATTAGGGGCCGGGACAGGCTCCTACGAGCAGTACTTC.

The sample holds many counts of this clonotype. The chain carries TRBV19 and TRBJ2-5; D is unclear. Per germline, CDR1 LNHDA and CDR2 SQIVND (reference sequence). V lost 4 bases, J lost 5 bases, and 8 bases lay in between. This CDR3 region has 12 residues. CDR3 in DNA: TGTGCCAGTAGTACGCCGTGGGAGACCCAGTACTTC. Translation gives CASSTPWETQYF.

The rearrangement links TRBV28 to TRBJ2-1; D unresolved. The CDR3 contains 12 residues. CDR1 is MDHEN, CDR2 SYDVKM, per germline. The V end lost 5 bases, the J end lost 10 bases, and 12 bases lay between the germline ends. The CDR3 DNA sequence: TGTGCCAGCAGTCCGCAAACAGTGGAGCAGTTCTTC. Its translation: CASSPQTVEQFF.

J is TRBJ2-1 and V is TRBV20-1; D uncertain. The CDR3 is 15 residues long. Trimming took 4 bases from V and 6 from J, leaving 19 bases between them. Germline CDR1 is DFQATT and CDR2 is SNEGSKA (reference sequence). The CDR3 nucleotides read TGCAGTGCTAACGACGACGAGTCGTCAACCAATGAGCAGTTCTTC. Translation: CSANDDESSTNEQFF.

The sample holds a few counts of this clonotype. The rearrangement uses TRBV28 and TRBJ1-4, with TRBD1 matching 9 bases. V shed 2 bases, J shed 8 bases, and the junction held 6 bases outside the gene matches. CDR1 is MDHEN, CDR2 SYDVKM, per germline. The CDR3 extends over 15 amino acids. The CDR3 reads CASSLSPGQGEKLFF. The CDR3 bases are TGTGCCAGCAGTTTAAGTCCGGGACAGGGAGAAAAACTGTTTTTT.